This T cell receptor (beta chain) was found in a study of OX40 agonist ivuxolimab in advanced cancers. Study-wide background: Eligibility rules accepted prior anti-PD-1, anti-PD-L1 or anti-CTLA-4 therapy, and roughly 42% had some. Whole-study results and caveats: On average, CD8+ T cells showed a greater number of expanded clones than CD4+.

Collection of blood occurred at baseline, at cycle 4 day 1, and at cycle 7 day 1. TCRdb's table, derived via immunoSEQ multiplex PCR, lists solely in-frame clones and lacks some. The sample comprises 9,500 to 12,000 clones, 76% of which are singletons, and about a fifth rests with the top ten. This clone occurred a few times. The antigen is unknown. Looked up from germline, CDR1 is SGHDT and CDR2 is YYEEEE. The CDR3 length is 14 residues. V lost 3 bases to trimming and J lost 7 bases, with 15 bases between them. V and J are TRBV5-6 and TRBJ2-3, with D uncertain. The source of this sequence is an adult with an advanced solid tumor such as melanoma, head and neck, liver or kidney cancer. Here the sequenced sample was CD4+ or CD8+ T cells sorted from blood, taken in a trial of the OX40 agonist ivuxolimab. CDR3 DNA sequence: TGTGCCAGCAGCTCTACCCTCGTCCCCAATACGCAGTATTTT. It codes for CASSSTLVPNTQYF.